This T cell receptor (beta chain) was obtained from a study of blood T cells in healthy people across ages. Across the study: In model experiments, template switching was able to capture about one barcoded beta molecule for every two T cells that were present. General study findings and limits: Older individuals had lower TCR beta diversity per million T cells (the decline was roughly linear).

Trimming left V 8 bases short and J 2 bases short, with 6 bases between. The germline V gene has CDR1 SEHNR and CDR2 FQNEAQ (reference sequence). There are 11 residues in the CDR3. Regarding this clonotype: Its matching antigen is unknown.

Using a J-beta primer mix together with a sample-barcoded 5' primer, a second PCR was run for roughly 7 to 12 cycles. TCRdb re-called the 5' RACE reads through MiXCR, storing one row per CDR3 protein. The data contain 800,000 or so distinct CDR3 sequences, around 62% of them singletons. The receptor comes from a man aged 25-40 years in good health. Material: blood. The chain couples TRBV7-9 to TRBJ1-1; D gene ambiguous. The CDR3 DNA reads as TGTGCCAGCGTAGCTAACACTGAAGCTTTCTTT. Its translation: CASVANTEAFF.